Sequencing of this T cell receptor (beta chain) was carried out in a study of T cells expressing NK-cell markers. Study-wide background: Underlying the TCR beta repertoires were sorted CD3+CD56+NKG2C+, CD3+CD56+NKG2C- and CD3+CD56-NKG2C+ T cells. Seven sequenced donors out of eight were HCMV-seropositive, one seronegative. The study's findings and limits: Where several donors were concerned, these clonotypes also led the CD3+CD56-NKG2C+ fraction. Of CD8+ T cells, about 1.0-8% belonged to dominant NKG2C+ clonotypes in six or seven donors.

As regards this clonotype: The target antigen is unknown.

Germline V gene data show CDR1 as SGHNT and CDR2 as YENEEA. The CDR3 spans 18 residues. TCRdb reprocessed the 5' RACE reads and stores each CDR3 protein as one record, lacking DNA. In total, the table holds over 150,000 distinct CDR3 sequences. The receptor's source is a woman between 50 and 59 years old in good health. Material: blood T cells: a sorted CD56 or NKG2C T cell subset, CD4+ or CD8+ T cells, or bulk PBMC T cells (not recorded which). V is TRBV11-3 and J is TRBJ2-2; TCRdb indicates TRBD1, and absent DNA this call remains unverified. The CDR3 sequence: CASSLVTTGGESAGELFF.